Sequencing of this TCR beta chain was carried out in a study of blood T cells in healthy people across ages. Findings of the study overall: Strongly correlated with naive T cell percentage was TCR beta diversity.

A word on this clonotype: Its target is not known.

A second PCR of roughly 6 to 12 cycles used a sample-barcoded 5' primer and a J-beta primer mix. TCRdb recomputed calls from the 5' RACE reads with MiXCR, one row per CDR3 protein. The sample records approximately 1.5 million distinct CDR3 sequences, 35% to 45% being singletons. Germline V gene lookup returns CDR1 SGHTA and CDR2 FQGNSA. V lost 4 bases and J 0 bases, leaving 12 bases between the germline ends. The CDR3 is made up of 15 amino acids. Healthy Caucasian individuals from Russia aged about 6 to 100 served as donors. The TCR originated in a woman aged 18 to 35 in good health. Input material: blood. The chain links TRBV7-2 to TRBJ1-2, with unresolved D. The CDR3 DNA follows: TGTGCCAGCAGCTACTCCGGGAATCCTAACTATGGCTACACCTTC. Encoded protein: CASSYSGNPNYGYTF.